This is a list of T cell receptor beta chains from one sample in a study of blood T cells in healthy people across ages. TCRdb processed the 5' RACE reads anew with MiXCR; each CDR3 protein has one entry. Here the sample spans over a million distinct CDR3 sequences, 40% to 50% being singletons. The sequencing input was blood. The receptor set was obtained from a woman aged 55-69 years in good health. CDR3s include the opening cysteine and the closing phenylalanine or tryptophan. D genes are given only for firm matches. Rows give clone size only sometimes, using once, few, many, or a class for an expanded clone.

NA,TRBJ1-4,NA,TRBV25-1,TGTGCCAGCAGTGAACCCTCAAGGGGAGATTTTGAAAAACTGTTTTTT,CASSEPSRGDFEKLFF
NA,TRBJ2-3,NA,TRBV28,TGTGCCAGCAGCCTTACCTCTAGGCTAGATACGCAGTATTTT,CASSLTSRLDTQYF
few,TRBJ2-1,TRBD1,TRBV14,TGTGCCAGCAGCCAGATAGGGACAGGGGGCGTCGGCTCCTACAATGAGCAGTTCTTC,CASSQIGTGGVGSYNEQFF
NA,TRBJ1-1,TRBD1,TRBV6-1,TGTGCCAGCAACCATCCTCAGGGGGCTTTGAACACTGAAGCTTTCTTT,CASNHPQGALNTEAFF
few,TRBJ2-5,NA,TRBV9,TGTGCCAGCAGCGTATCGGCTAGCTATGGAGAGACCCAGTACTTC,CASSVSASYGETQYF
NA,TRBJ2-5,NA,TRBV6-1,TGTGCCAGCAGTATTGCCCGGGACGGATGGACCCAGTACTTC,CASSIARDGWTQYF
NA,TRBJ2-7,NA,TRBV9,TGTGCCAGCAGCGCCTTCGGACCAGCCAGCTACGAGCAGTACTTC,CASSAFGPASYEQYF
NA,TRBJ2-7,TRBD2,TRBV7-8,TGTGCCAGCAGCTTAGGTGGCGGGAGGATGGACGAGCAGTACTTC,CASSLGGGRMDEQYF
NA,TRBJ2-7,NA,TRBV9,TGTGCCAGCAGCGTAGGGGCAGGAGTGGACGAGCAGTACTTC,CASSVGAGVDEQYF
few,TRBJ2-3,NA,TRBV24-1,TGTGCCACCAGTGACGGCAGCAGCACAGATACGCAGTATTTT,CATSDGSSTDTQYF
NA,TRBJ2-1,NA,TRBV24-1,TGTGCCACCAGTGTGGGGACGTACAATGAGCAGTTCTTC,CATSVGTYNEQFF
NA,TRBJ2-1,TRBD1,TRBV24-1,TGTGCCACCAGTGACCCCGGACAGGGGAACTACAATGAGCAGTTCTTC,CATSDPGQGNYNEQFF
NA,TRBJ2-7,NA,TRBV3-1,TGTGCCAGCAGCCAAGCGGCAGGGTTCTCCTACGAGCAGTACTTC,CASSQAAGFSYEQYF
once,TRBJ1-6,NA,TRBV30,TGTGCCTGGAGTTCGACATCTCCACCCCTCCACTTT,CAWSSTSPPLHF
NA,TRBJ2-1,TRBD2,TRBV6-6,TGTGCCACAGAACCGGGACTAGCCAGCCGTGAGCAGTTCTTC,CATEPGLASREQFF
NA,TRBJ2-1,TRBD2,TRBV10-3,TGTGCCATCAGGGCGGATAGCGGGGCTAATGAGCAGTTCTTC,CAIRADSGANEQFF
NA,TRBJ2-7,NA,TRBV11-2,TGTGCCAGCAGCTTAGATGGTCGGAACTCCTACGAGCAGTACTTC,CASSLDGRNSYEQYF
NA,TRBJ2-1,NA,TRBV20-1,TGCAGTGCTAGACCTGAAGTGTACAATGAGCAGTTCTTC,CSARPEVYNEQFF
NA,TRBJ2-5,NA,TRBV11-2,TGTGCCAGCAGCCCCCACCGGATGGCGGGCCGGTGGGAGACCCAGTACTTC,CASSPHRMAGRWETQYF
NA,TRBJ1-1,TRBD1,TRBV5-6,TGTGCCAGCAGACAGACAGGGTCGGACACTGAAGCTTTCTTT,CASRQTGSDTEAFF
NA,TRBJ2-1,TRBD2,TRBV29-1,TGCAGCGTTAATGGGCGGGAGGGCCTTAAGTTCTTC,CSVNGREGLKFF
NA,TRBJ1-4,NA,TRBV21-1,TGTGCCAGCAGCAACAGCGCAACTAATGAAAAACTGTTTTTT,CASSNSATNEKLFF
few,TRBJ2-7,TRBD2,TRBV20-1,TGCAGTGCTCCCCCCCTCAGCGGGGGGATCTACGAGCAGTACTTC,CSAPPLSGGIYEQYF
NA,TRBJ1-5,NA,TRBV28,TGTGCCAGCAGGGCCGGGGGGGTTGGCAATCAGCCCCAGCATTTT,CASRAGGVGNQPQHF
NA,TRBJ2-1,NA,TRBV3-1,TGTGCCAGCAGCCAAGCTCTAGTGGATGAGCAGTTCTTC,CASSQALVDEQFF
NA,TRBJ2-3,NA,TRBV2,TGTGTCAGCAGTGAAGTTGGGATCAGAGAGGCAGATACGCAGTATTTT,CVSSEVGIREADTQYF
few,TRBJ2-2,NA,TRBV29-1,TGCAGCGTTGATCAGAACACCGGGGAGCTGTTTTTT,CSVDQNTGELFF
few,TRBJ2-1,TRBD1,TRBV7-2,TGTGCCAGCAGCGGACCCCCAGGGGGCCTTAACAATGAGCAGTTCTTC,CASSGPPGGLNNEQFF
few,TRBJ1-4,NA,TRBV29-1,TGCAGCGGGCAGGGAGCTAATGAAAAACTGTTTTTT,CSGQGANEKLFF
NA,TRBJ2-4,NA,TRBV28,TGTGCCAGCAGCTCCCAGGGGTATTCCAAAAACATTCAGTACTTC,CASSSQGYSKNIQYF
NA,TRBJ1-5,NA,TRBV18,TGTGCCAGCTCACCAGTCGAACAGGGCCGTTCCAATCAGCCCCAGCATTTT,CASSPVEQGRSNQPQHF
few,TRBJ1-4,TRBD1,TRBV15,TGTGCCACCAGCGGTCCCCCGGGACAGGGAAACGAAAAACTGTTTTTT,CATSGPPGQGNEKLFF
NA,TRBJ1-5,NA,TRBV7-9,TGTGCCAGCAGCCTCGAAGGGATGGGTCAGCCCCAGCATTTT,CASSLEGMGQPQHF
few,TRBJ2-7,TRBD2,TRBV28,TGTGCCAGCAGTTTAGAGCGGGAGGGCAGGGACGAGCAGTACTTC,CASSLEREGRDEQYF
NA,TRBJ2-5,NA,TRBV4-2,TGTGCCAGCAGCGGTGAAGGTGGGATGGAGACCCAGTACTTC,CASSGEGGMETQYF
once,TRBJ1-1,TRBD1,TRBV12-5,TGTGCTAGTGGTTGGGGGACAGGGGTAGGCACTGAAGCTTTCTTT,CASGWGTGVGTEAFF
few,TRBJ1-4,TRBD1,TRBV2,TGTGCCAGCAGGCCGGGACAGCGTAATGAAAAACTGTTTTTT,CASRPGQRNEKLFF
few,TRBJ2-1,NA,TRBV27,TGTGCCAGCAGTGCCGGGAAAAGCTCCTACAATGAGCAGTTCTTC,CASSAGKSSYNEQFF
NA,TRBJ2-5,TRBD1,TRBV6-5,TGTGCCAGCAGTTACTCGACAGGGGGCGAGGAGACCCAGTACTTC,CASSYSTGGEETQYF
NA,TRBJ2-7,TRBD2,TRBV3-1,TGTGCCAGCAGCCCAAAGTTTGTGGGACTAGCCGACTACGAGCAGTACTTC,CASSPKFVGLADYEQYF
NA,TRBJ1-1,NA,TRBV29-1,TGCAGCGTTGGTATTGGGGCGGCGAACACTGAAGCTTTCTTT,CSVGIGAANTEAFF
NA,TRBJ1-2,TRBD1,TRBV29-1,TGCAGCGTTTTAAGGACAGGAGGCCTCCATGATGGCTACACCTTC,CSVLRTGGLHDGYTF
few,TRBJ2-3,NA,TRBV7-2,TGTGCCAGCAGCTTATACGCCGCAGGCACAGATACGCAGTATTTT,CASSLYAAGTDTQYF